The 13 T cell receptor beta chains below all came from one sample that was sequenced in a study of shared clonotypes between healthy human individuals. Libraries were prepared by immunoSEQ multiplex PCR; TCRdb keeps only in-frame clonotypes and omits some of them. The repertoire includes roughly 500,000 clones, more than 65% of them detected once, and 13% sits in the top ten. Specimen: PBMCs. The receptors stem from a woman aged 40 to 55 in good health. Some clones in this sample may be carry-over from other donors' samples.

This clone showed up many times. At the DNA level, this CDR3 is encoded by other sequences in the same sample as well. This chain joins TRBV6-4 and TRBJ2-1; 11 nucleotides match TRBD2. The CDR3 has 15 amino acids. The trim removed 5 bases at V and 5 bases at J, leaving 5 bases unmatched. In germline, CDR1 is MRHNA, CDR2 SNTAGT. In DNA form, the CDR3 reads TGTGCCAGCAGTAGCGGGACTAGCGGAAACAATGAGCAGTTCTTC. Its protein product is CASSSGTSGNNEQFF.

This clone was detected only once. The chain recombines TRBV28 with TRBJ2-5; TRBD1 matches at 8 bases. Germline lookup yields CDR1 MDHEN and CDR2 SYDVKM. J gave up 4 bases and V 2 bases, and 12 bases lay outside the gene matches. The CDR3 has 17 residues. This chain's CDR3 is CASSLPTNRGLRETQYF. The CDR3 nucleotides are TGTGCCAGCAGTTTACCCACGAACAGGGGGTTGAGAGAGACCCAGTACTTC.

This chain uses TRBV28 with TRBJ2-3; 7 bases map to TRBD2. This CDR3 is 18 amino acids long. Per germline, CDR1 MDHEN and CDR2 SYDVKM. V lost 4 bases and J lost 0; bases outside the gene matches: 13. In DNA form, the CDR3 reads TGTGCCAGCAGTTACCCCCTACAAGCTAGCGGTAGCACAGATACGCAGTATTTT. This sequence encodes CASSYPLQASGSTDTQYF.

The V and J genes are TRBV15 and TRBJ2-6; D might be TRBD2 (6 bases). This CDR3 spans 19 amino acids. V shed 0 bases and J shed 3 bases, with 18 bases lying between them. Germline V CDR1 and CDR2: LNHNV, YYDKDF (reference sequence). CDR3 sequence (DNA): TGTGCCACCAGCAGAGATCTCCAGGGACTGACGAGTGGGGCCAACGTCCTGACTTTC. Its protein is CATSRDLQGLTSGANVLTF.

The chain employs TRBV5-4 and TRBJ1-1, with D unresolved. This CDR3 comprises 14 residues. Per the germline V gene, CDR1 is SGHNT and CDR2 is YYREEE (reference sequence). The V end lost 3 bases, the J end lost 2 bases, and 11 bases lay between the germline ends. This chain's CDR3 is CASSSFRANTEAFF. CDR3 bases: TGTGCCAGCAGCTCCTTTCGAGCTAACACTGAAGCTTTCTTT.

This clone has a count of ten or more. The chain combines TRBV11-2 with TRBJ2-3; 7 bases line up with TRBD2. In germline, CDR1 is SGHAT, CDR2 FQNNGV. V lost 5 bases and J lost 0; bases outside the gene matches: 8. The CDR3 contains 16 residues. CDR3 amino acids: CASSLLRDYSTDTQYF. The CDR3, as DNA: TGTGCCAGCAGCCTACTCCGGGACTACAGCACAGATACGCAGTATTTT.

As DNA, the CDR3 is TGTGCCAGCAGTTCACAATCGGACAGTCGAGGGTACTTC. This gives the protein CASSSQSDSRGYF. V usage is TRBV28 and J usage is TRBJ2-7, with D possibly TRBD1 on 6 matching bases. The germline V and J ends were trimmed by 4 bases and 12 bases, with 19 bases remaining between them. The germline V gene has CDR1 MDHEN and CDR2 SYDVKM. The CDR3 contains 13 residues.

The chain recombines TRBV11-2 with TRBJ2-7, with a weak D call TRBD1 (5 bases). CDR3 length: 13 residues. V lost 2 bases to trimming and J lost 6 bases, with 11 bases between them. Per germline, CDR1 SGHAT and CDR2 FQNNGV. The CDR3 spells CASSLNPGREQYF. Here the CDR3 DNA reads TGTGCCAGCAGCTTAAACCCAGGGCGCGAGCAGTACTTC.

This clone was recorded a few times. V and J are TRBV5-1 and TRBJ1-1, with D tentatively TRBD1 (6 bases). Germline CDR1 and CDR2: SGHRS and YFSETQ. This CDR3 has 16 residues. Deletions cut 4 bases from V and 5 bases from J, with 21 bases between. CDR3 residues: CASSPTVAGDGTEAFF. CDR3 DNA sequence: TGCGCCAGCAGCCCAACAGTAGCAGGGGATGGTACTGAAGCTTTCTTT.

This chain uses TRBV21-1 with TRBJ1-3; the table's TRBD1 call for D was not verified on the DNA. TRBV21-1 is termed a pseudogene. The CDR3 covers 22 residues. CDR3 sequence reads: CASSKKGTSGTGSTYSGNTIYF. CDR3 in DNA: TGTGCCAGCAGCAAAAAGGGTACGAGCGGGACAGGTTCTACCTACTCTGGAAACACCATATATTTT.

The rearrangement joins TRBV5-4 to TRBJ2-7; TRBD2 aligns across 7 bases. This CDR3 has 16 amino acids. CDR1 and CDR2 from the germline V gene are SGHNT and YYREEE (reference sequence). Losses at the gene ends were 4 bases for V and 4 bases for J; bases not matched to a gene: 14. CDR3 DNA sequence: TGTGCCAGCAGCATCGCCGGGGCGGGAGTAACGTACGAGCAGTACTTC. Its translation: CASSIAGAGVTYEQYF.

This rearrangement joins TRBV5-1 to TRBJ1-5, with D perhaps TRBD1 (5 bases). The CDR3 extends over 15 amino acids. V was pared by 4 bases and J by 4 bases, with 15 bases between. Germline CDR1 is SGHRS and CDR2 is YFSETQ. The CDR3 sequence: CASSVGAGLNQPQHF. CDR3 coding DNA: TGCGCCAGCAGCGTCGGGGCAGGGCTAAATCAGCCCCAGCATTTT.

V and J are TRBV19 and TRBJ2-7, with D tentatively TRBD2 (6 bases). V lost 5 bases to trimming and J lost 4 bases, with 12 bases between them. The germline V gene encodes CDR1 LNHDA and CDR2 SQIVND (reference sequence). The CDR3 consists of 13 residues. The CDR3 bases are TGTGCCAGTAGTCTCCAGGCGGGGTACGAGCAGTACTTC. As protein: CASSLQAGYEQYF.